This T cell receptor beta chain derives from a study of neoadjuvant anti-PD-1 for oral cavity cancer. Time point noted: after neoadjuvant nivolumab, at surgical resection. TCRdb's table, derived via immunoSEQ multiplex PCR, lists solely in-frame clones and lacks some. The table has around 8,000 clones, roughly 71% seen once. The V and J ends lost 0 bases and 3 bases respectively, with 11 bases between them. Germline CDR1 and CDR2: MGHRA and YSYEKL. The CDR3 contains 15 residues. The input for sequencing was PBMCs, taken after nivolumab (anti-PD-1) treatment. This sequence was found in a person between 40 and 85 years old with oral cavity squamous cell carcinoma. V usage is TRBV4-1 and J usage is TRBJ1-2; perhaps TRBD1 as D (5 bases). CDR3 residues: CASSQDREGYYGYTF. CDR3 in DNA: TGCGCCAGCAGCCAAGACAGGGAGGGATACTATGGCTACACCTTC.